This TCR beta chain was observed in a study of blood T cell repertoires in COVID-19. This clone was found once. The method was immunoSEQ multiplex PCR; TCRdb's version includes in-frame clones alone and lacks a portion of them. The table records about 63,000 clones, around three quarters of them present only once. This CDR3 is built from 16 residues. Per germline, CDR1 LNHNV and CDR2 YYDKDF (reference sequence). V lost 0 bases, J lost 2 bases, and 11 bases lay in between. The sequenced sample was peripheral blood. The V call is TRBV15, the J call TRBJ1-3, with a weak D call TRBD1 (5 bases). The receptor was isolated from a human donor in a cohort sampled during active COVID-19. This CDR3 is CATSRDRGGAGNTIYF. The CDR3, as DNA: TGTGCCACCAGCAGAGACCGGGGAGGGGCTGGAAACACCATATATTTT.